These T cell receptor beta chains were read from a single sample in a study of blood T cell repertoires in COVID-19. Measured with immunoSEQ multiplex PCR; TCRdb has only the in-frame clones, and not every one. The sample has some 58,000 clones; 88% are singletons. The sample comprised peripheral blood. The receptors derive from a human donor in a cohort sampled during active COVID-19. The CDR3 runs from the conserved cysteine through the conserved F or W. Fields, in order: V gene, D gene, clone size, J gene, CDR3 protein, CDR3 DNA. The D gene is left open where the match is weak. The size of a clone is reported for some rows only, either as once, few or many, or as a class for expanded clones.

V: TRBV10-3
D: TRBD1
size: NA
J: TRBJ1-1
CDR3: CAISQGDTEAFF
DNA: TGTGCCATCAGTCAGGGGGACACTGAAGCTTTCTTT

V: TRBV5-1
D: TRBD1
size: NA
J: TRBJ1-1
CDR3: CASSRDRVTEAFF
DNA: TGCGCCAGCAGCCGTGACAGGGTCACTGAAGCTTTCTTT

V: TRBV29-1
D: NA
size: NA
J: TRBJ1-5
CDR3: CSVRTDNPNQPQHF
DNA: TGCAGCGTTCGGACGGACAATCCAAACCAGCCCCAGCATTTT

V: TRBV18
D: TRBD2
size: NA
J: TRBJ2-1
CDR3: CASSPTLADNNEQFF
DNA: TGTGCCAGCTCACCGACACTAGCGGATAACAATGAGCAGTTCTTC

V: TRBV5-6
D: TRBD2
size: NA
J: TRBJ2-3
CDR3: CASSLIGRGTSTDTQYF
DNA: TGTGCCAGCAGCTTAATCGGGAGGGGTACTAGCACAGATACGCAGTATTTT

V: TRBV19
D: NA
size: NA
J: TRBJ1-1
CDR3: CASSIPTGLGMNTEAFF
DNA: TGTGCCAGTAGTATACCGACAGGACTGGGGATGAACACTGAAGCTTTCTTT

V: TRBV19
D: NA
size: few
J: TRBJ1-5
CDR3: CASSIDLRGIANQPQHF
DNA: TGTGCCAGTAGTATAGATCTCCGGGGAATAGCAAATCAGCCCCAGCATTTT

V: TRBV19
D: NA
size: few
J: TRBJ1-6
CDR3: CASSMGRGIASPLHF
DNA: TGTGCCAGTAGTATGGGCCGCGGGATCGCATCACCCCTCCACTTT

V: TRBV10-1
D: NA
size: NA
J: TRBJ2-2
CDR3: CASSRALEAGELFF
DNA: TGCGCCAGCAGTAGGGCGTTGGAGGCCGGGGAGCTGTTTTTT

V: TRBV3-1/TRBV3-2
D: TRBD2
size: NA
J: TRBJ2-7
CDR3: CASSFWTSGKHEQYF
DNA: TGTGCCAGCAGCTTCTGGACTAGCGGGAAACACGAGCAGTACTTC

V: TRBV7-9
D: NA
size: NA
J: TRBJ2-7
CDR3: CASSSERYEQYF
DNA: TGTGCCAGCAGCTCCGAGCGCTACGAGCAGTACTTC

V: TRBV5-1
D: TRBD1
size: few
J: TRBJ1-2
CDR3: CASSPDRGHVYGYTF
DNA: TGCGCCAGCAGTCCGGACAGGGGGCACGTCTATGGCTACACCTTC

V: TRBV27
D: NA
size: many
J: TRBJ1-5
CDR3: CASSLRPGNQPQHF
DNA: TGTGCCAGCAGTTTACGGCCAGGTAATCAGCCCCAGCATTTT

V: TRBV2
D: NA
size: NA
J: TRBJ2-5
CDR3: CASRPLGTPQETQYF
DNA: TGTGCCAGCAGACCTCTCGGGACACCTCAAGAGACCCAGTACTTC

V: TRBV19
D: NA
size: NA
J: TRBJ2-3
CDR3: CASSIREIHTDTQYF
DNA: TGTGCCAGTAGTATCAGGGAAATACACACAGATACGCAGTATTTT

V: TRBV7-2
D: TRBD1
size: NA
J: TRBJ2-1
CDR3: CASSLTGFDEQFF
DNA: TGTGCCAGCAGCTTGACAGGGTTCGATGAGCAGTTCTTC

V: TRBV18
D: NA
size: few
J: TRBJ2-7
CDR3: CASSDGVRDEQYF
DNA: TGTGCCAGCTCAGACGGGGTTCGCGACGAGCAGTACTTC

V: TRBV5-8
D: NA
size: NA
J: TRBJ1-1
CDR3: CASSLATVEAFF
DNA: TGTGCCAGCAGCTTGGCTACTGTAGAAGCTTTCTTT

V: TRBV7-9
D: NA
size: NA
J: TRBJ2-1
CDR3: CASSRSSNEQFF
DNA: TGTGCCAGCAGCAGGAGTAGCAATGAGCAGTTCTTC

V: TRBV27
D: NA
size: once
J: TRBJ1-4
CDR3: CASSLRAGLTNEKLFF
DNA: TGTGCCAGCAGTTTAAGGGCAGGGCTAACTAATGAAAAACTGTTTTTT

V: TRBV5-1
D: TRBD1
size: NA
J: TRBJ1-2
CDR3: CASSWEGQGFGYTF
DNA: TGCGCCAGCAGCTGGGAGGGACAGGGGTTTGGCTACACCTTC

V: TRBV5-6
D: TRBD2
size: once
J: TRBJ2-1
CDR3: CASSRLADSYNEQFF
DNA: TGTGCCAGCAGCCGACTAGCGGACTCCTACAATGAGCAGTTCTTC

V: TRBV9
D: NA
size: NA
J: TRBJ1-1
CDR3: CASSPRFYTEAFF
DNA: TGTGCCAGCAGCCCCCGGTTCTACACTGAAGCTTTCTTT

V: TRBV7-2
D: TRBD1
size: NA
J: TRBJ2-4
CDR3: CASSHTGQGNIQYF
DNA: TGTGCCAGCAGCCATACAGGACAGGGGAACATTCAGTACTTC

V: TRBV28
D: TRBD1
size: NA
J: TRBJ2-3
CDR3: CASSLPSGQSTDTQYF
DNA: TGTGCCAGCAGTTTACCATCGGGACAGAGCACAGATACGCAGTATTTT

V: TRBV19
D: NA
size: NA
J: TRBJ1-5
CDR3: CASHRYSNQPQHF
DNA: TGTGCCAGCCACAGGTATAGCAATCAGCCCCAGCATTTT

V: TRBV19
D: TRBD2
size: NA
J: TRBJ2-1
CDR3: CASRRTSGSNEQFF
DNA: TGTGCCAGTAGGCGGACTAGCGGGAGCAATGAGCAGTTCTTC

V: TRBV20-1
D: NA
size: NA
J: TRBJ2-5
CDR3: CSPRGQETQYF
DNA: TGCAGTCCCCGGGGCCAAGAGACCCAGTACTTC

V: TRBV6-2/TRBV6-3
D: NA
size: NA
J: TRBJ1-2
CDR3: CASSYSDTGYGYTF
DNA: TGTGCCAGCAGTTACTCAGATACAGGATATGGCTACACCTTC

V: TRBV5-4
D: NA
size: once
J: TRBJ2-1
CDR3: CASSLSLGNNNEQFF
DNA: TGTGCCAGCAGCTTATCCCTAGGCAACAACAATGAGCAGTTCTTC

V: TRBV27
D: NA
size: NA
J: TRBJ1-2
CDR3: CASSSRAGINYGYTF
DNA: TGTGCCAGCAGTTCCCGGGCAGGGATTAACTATGGCTACACCTTC

V: TRBV6-1
D: NA
size: once
J: TRBJ1-2
CDR3: CASSEGNRAPTF
DNA: TGTGCCAGCAGTGAGGGGAACAGGGCGCCCACCTTC

V: TRBV7-8
D: TRBD1
size: once
J: TRBJ1-6
CDR3: CASSPNQGVNSPLHF
DNA: TGTGCCAGCAGCCCGAACCAGGGGGTTAATTCACCCCTCCACTTT

V: TRBV18
D: NA
size: NA
J: TRBJ2-1
CDR3: CASSPPGAYNEQFF
DNA: TGTGCCAGCTCACCCCCGGGAGCCTACAATGAGCAGTTCTTC

V: TRBV7-9
D: NA
size: NA
J: TRBJ2-2
CDR3: CASSPRVPGRILNTGELFF
DNA: TGTGCCAGCAGCCCCAGGGTTCCGGGCAGAATACTGAACACCGGGGAGCTGTTTTTT

V: TRBV7-9
D: TRBD2
size: NA
J: TRBJ2-1
CDR3: CASSFPSGGRDNEQFF
DNA: TGTGCCAGCAGCTTCCCGAGCGGGGGACGAGACAATGAGCAGTTCTTC

V: TRBV5-6
D: TRBD2
size: NA
J: TRBJ2-7
CDR3: CASSLAGGLLSYEQYF
DNA: TGTGCCAGCAGCTTGGCGGGGGGACTCCTCTCCTACGAGCAGTACTTC